The 26 T cell receptor beta chains below come from one sample, sequenced in a study of tumor-infiltrating lymphocytes in primary liver carcinoma. The authors made TCR beta cDNA from 500 to 600 ng total RNA with a constant-region primer. Investigators got TCR beta libraries out of three nested multiplex PCR rounds, done with slightly modified ARM-PCR. Two initial PCR rounds of approximately 10 cycles each paired TRBV1-TRBV30 forward primers with a C-beta reverse primer. Each CDR3 protein is one row after TCRdb ran MiXCR on the multiplex PCR reads. This table has around 99,000 distinct CDR3 sequences, 65% to 70% appearing once. Unsorted bulk tissue (roughly 17-32 mg) underwent RNA and DNA co-extraction. The material sequenced was tumor-adjacent normal liver tissue. The receptors were sampled from a man aged 40-49 years with primary liver carcinoma and hepatitis B virus infection.

On this clonotype: A much larger clone lies a single base off, so this may be a read error. V gene TRBV12-3 or TRBV12-4 combines with J gene TRBJ1-3; D not certain. This CDR3 has 14 residues. The V gene lost 8 bases and the J gene lost 0 bases, with 11 bases spanning the gap. The CDR3 is CASGDGNSGNTIYF. The CDR3, as DNA: TGTGCCAGCGGCGACGGAAACTCTGGAAACACCATATATTTT.

The chain carries TRBV11-2 and TRBJ2-2, with D possibly matching TRBD1 (5 bases). Trimming left V 7 bases short and J 4 bases short, with 22 bases between. There are 17 residues in the CDR3. The germline CDR1 and CDR2 sequences are SGHAT and FQNNGV. CDR3 amino acids: CASNSDRVRVGTGELFF. CDR3 coding DNA: TGTGCCAGCAACTCTGATCGGGTCAGGGTCGGCACCGGGGAGCTGTTTTTT.

Remarks on this clonotype: Sequence at one end of the junction differs from germline and may be a read error. V is TRBV6-6 and J is TRBJ1-5, with D possibly matching TRBD1 (5 bases). CDR1 and CDR2 (germline): MNHNY, SVGAGI (reference sequence). This CDR3 spans 14 amino acids. This CDR3 is CASNGDGSNQPQHF. DNA for the CDR3: TGTGCCAGCAATGGGGACGGTAGCAATCAGCCCCAACATTTT.

On this clonotype: A much larger clone lies one base from this, so it may be a read error. The gene calls are TRBV5-4 and TRBJ2-7; 13 nucleotides align to TRBD2. Germline CDR1 and CDR2: SGHNT and YYREEE (reference sequence). The CDR3 loop spans 17 amino acids. CDR3 nucleotide sequence: TGTGTCAGCAGCCTGGATGGACTAGCGGGAGTTGGGGGCGAGCAGTACTTC. This codes for CVSSLDGLAGVGGEQYF.

This clonotype was picked up one time. Without the conserved terminal phenylalanine or tryptophan, this CDR3 likely stems from a read error. The gene calls are TRBV11-2 and TRBJ2-3, with D unclear. Trimming left V 10 bases short and J 1 base short, with 15 bases between. CDR1 and CDR2 (germline): SGHAT, FQNNGV. The CDR3 contains 14 residues. CDR3 loop: CANSLERGTDTQYL. CDR3 in DNA: TGTGCCAACAGTTTAGAAAGAGGCACAGATACGCAGTATCTT.

This clonotype was seen only once. Compared with germline, one end of the junction differs, possibly owing to a read error. The chain uses TRBV11-1 and TRBJ2-7; D not certain. The CDR3 runs to 14 residues. CDR1 and CDR2 from the germline V gene are SGHAT and FQDESV (reference sequence). CDR3 nucleotide sequence: TGTGCCGGCAGCGCCTTCAGAAGGACCTACGAGCAGTACTTC. The encoded protein is CAGSAFRRTYEQYF.

A word on this clonotype: This could be a read error, since a much larger clone is one nucleotide away. The J gene is TRBJ2-2, the V gene TRBV11-2, with D possibly matching TRBD2 (6 bases). CDR3 size: 13 residues. The germline V gene encodes CDR1 SGHAT and CDR2 FQNNGV. The CDR3 DNA sequence: TGTGTCGCGGGACGGGGGAACACCGGGGAGCTGTTTTTT. It yields the protein CVAGRGNTGELFF.

This chain's CDR3 is CANNLEGRSSYNEQFF. In DNA form, the CDR3 reads TGTGCCAACAACTTGGAGGGCAGAAGCTCCTACAATGAGCAGTTCTTC. The chain recombines TRBV5-6 with TRBJ2-1; D possibly corresponds to TRBD2 (6 bases). Germline CDR1 is SGHDT and CDR2 is YYEEEE. The CDR3 loop spans 16 amino acids. The V end was cut by 9 bases, the J end by 0 bases, with 19 bases between. The variable domain in full, completed from reference TRBV5-6 and TRBJ2-1, reads DAGVTQSPTHLIKTRGQQVTLRCSPKSGHDTVSWYQQALGQGPQFIFQYYEEEERQRGNFPDRFSGHQFPNYSSELNVNALLLGDSALYLCANNLEGRSSYNEQFFGPGTRLTVL.

Regarding this clonotype: A junction end diverges from the germline sequence, so it may reflect a read error. The rearrangement uses TRBV6-1 and TRBJ2-7; the D is unclear. The CDR3 contains 16 residues. Looked up from germline, CDR1 is MNHNS and CDR2 is SASEGT. CDR3 sequence reads: CVSSEGQAGPPYEQYF. CDR3 DNA: TGCGTCAGCAGCGAAGGCCAGGCAGGCCCCCCTTACGAGCAGTACTTC.

The rearrangement joins TRBV28 to TRBJ2-3; TRBD2 aligns across 8 bases. This CDR3 has 15 amino acids. Germline CDR1 MDHEN, CDR2 SYDVKM. J gave up 3 bases and V 6 bases, and 8 bases lay outside the gene matches. This CDR3 is CASSQRERHTDTQYF. The CDR3 bases are TGTGCCAGCAGCCAGCGGGAGCGTCATACAGATACGCAGTATTTT.

The genes are TRBV24-1 and TRBJ2-3; 11 positions agree with TRBD2. Looked up from germline, CDR1 is KGHDR and CDR2 is SFDVKD. This CDR3 is 16 amino acids long. V gave up 4 bases and J gave up 4 bases; unmatched junction bases: 6. The CDR3 loop is CATSDPLAGGSDTQYF. CDR3 DNA: TGTGCCACCAGTGACCCTCTAGCGGGAGGATCAGATACGCAGTATTTT.

As concerns this clonotype: A much larger clone lies a single base off, so this may be a read error. This likely comes from a read error, as the CDR3 has no conserved phenylalanine or tryptophan at its end. V usage is TRBV7-8 and J usage is TRBJ2-7; no clear D gene. Trimming took off 0 bases at V and 3 bases at J, with 9 bases between the two ends. CDR1 and CDR2 (germline): SGHVS, FQNEAQ. The CDR3 has 14 residues. The CDR3 DNA reads as TGTGCCAGCAGCTTAGCAGCATTGGACTACGAGCAGTACTGC. Amino acid sequence: CASSLAALDYEQYC.

This clonotype has just a few counts. A much larger clone is a single base away; this may be a read error. V and J are TRBV10-2 and TRBJ1-2; the D gene is possibly TRBD1 (6 bases). The CDR3 runs 13 residues. Germline assignment: CDR1 WSHSY and CDR2 SAAADI. DNA of the CDR3: TGCACCAGCACCCAAGGGGGAGGGTTCGGCTACACCTTC. Protein sequence: CTSTQGGGFGYTF.

Regarding this clonotype: A read error may be the cause here, since a much bigger clone is one base away. Lacking the conserved final phenylalanine or tryptophan, this CDR3 likely reflects a read error. The chain combines TRBV4-1 with TRBJ2-5, with a possible D match to TRBD2 (7 bases). Trimming stripped 4 bases from V and 4 bases from J, with 19 bases between. The CDR3 loop spans 16 amino acids. From germline, CDR1 is MGHRA and CDR2 YSYEKL. The CDR3 region has the DNA TGCGCCAGCAGCCGAGATCAACGGGGGGCAGGAGAGACCCAGTACTCC. Protein: CASSRDQRGAGETQYS.

Points on this clonotype: This likely comes from a read error, as the CDR3 has no conserved phenylalanine or tryptophan at its end. As DNA, the CDR3 is TGTGCCAGCAGTTCCCCTTCGGGAGCCTACGAGCAGTACCAC. Amino acids: CASSSPSGAYEQYH. The chain joins TRBV6-5 to TRBJ2-7; TRBD2 is a possible D gene (6 bases). The germline gives CDR1 MNHEY, CDR2 SVGAGI. The germline V and J ends were trimmed by 4 bases and 2 bases, with 12 bases remaining between them. This CDR3 contains 14 residues.

Turning to this clonotype: Relative to the germline gene, one junction end is altered; a read error may explain this. The chain links TRBV12-3 or TRBV12-4 to TRBJ2-1; no firm D call. This CDR3 region has 15 residues. Written as DNA, the CDR3 is TGTGCCAGCAGTTTCTCAGCCCTTCGATTATATGAGCGGTTCTTC. This encodes CASSFSALRLYERFF.

Turning to this clonotype: The junction and the germline gene differ at one end; a read error may be behind it. This rearrangement joins TRBV24-1 to TRBJ2-1, with D perhaps TRBD2 (5 bases). This CDR3 comprises 18 residues. Germline loops: CDR1 KGHDR, CDR2 SFDVKD. The CDR3 DNA follows: TGTGCCACCAGTGGAGCAGCGGAAGGGAGTGGGCCCTACAATGAGAAGTTCTTC. Translated: CATSGAAEGSGPYNEKFF.

Note on this clonotype: This is likely a read error, given that the CDR3 carries no conserved phenylalanine or tryptophan at its end. The J gene is TRBJ2-7, the V gene TRBV10-2; D possibly corresponds to TRBD1 (5 bases). The CDR3 has 19 residues. CDR1 and CDR2 (germline): WSHSY, SAAADI. CDR3 coding DNA: TGCGCCAGTAGTGCAGAACCTGACAGTGGGCTCGCCGTTCCCTACGAGCAGTACTTA. Amino acid sequence: CASSAEPDSGLAVPYEQYL.

With regard to this clonotype: The germline gene is not matched at one end of the junction; a read error may be the cause. This chain links TRBV28 with TRBJ2-7, with 8 positions matching TRBD2. Germline CDR1 reads MDHEN; CDR2 reads SYDVKM. The CDR3 runs 15 residues. The CDR3 DNA reads TGTACCAGCAGCCGCCCCAGCGGGAGCTCCTACGAGCAGTACTTC. This encodes CTSSRPSGSSYEQYF.

This clonotype showed up many times. The V call is TRBV20-1, the J call TRBJ2-7; a weak D match, TRBD2 (6 bases). V lost 6 bases and J 4 bases, leaving 16 bases between the germline ends. Germline CDR1 is DFQATT and CDR2 is SNEGSKA (reference sequence). This CDR3 contains 13 residues. The CDR3 is CSATRDSSYEQYF. CDR3 coding DNA: TGCAGTGCAACCCGGGACTCCTCTTACGAGCAGTACTTC.

In this sample, this clonotype turned up once. This is likely a read error, given that the CDR3 carries no conserved phenylalanine or tryptophan at its end. CDR3 region: CSSWLNSGEQYY. The CDR3 bases are TGCAGCTCGTGGCTGAATTCGGGGGAGCAGTACTAC. The V and J genes are TRBV29-1 and TRBJ2-7; D is perhaps TRBD2 (5 bases). The ends were cut back, 8 bases at V and 7 bases at J, with 18 bases in the middle. CDR3 size: 12 residues. The germline V gene encodes CDR1 SQVTM and CDR2 ANQGSEA.

The chain recombines TRBV30 with TRBJ1-5, with D maybe TRBD1 (6 bases). V was cut by 3 bases and J by 9 bases, with 15 bases left in between. Germline V gene data show CDR1 as GTSNPN and CDR2 as SVGIG (reference sequence). This CDR3 has 13 amino acids. The CDR3 here is CAWRDSPGGPQHF. The CDR3 bases are TGTGCCTGGAGGGACAGTCCTGGTGGGCCCCAGCATTTT.

At least ten counts were recorded for this clonotype. The chain combines TRBV10-3 with TRBJ2-7; D gene ambiguous. Trimming shortened V by 6 bases and J by 2 bases, and 14 bases separated the two germline ends. This CDR3 contains 14 residues. Germline V gene data show CDR1 as ENHRY and CDR2 as SYGVKD. CDR3 protein: CAISAPLDPYEQYF. The CDR3 DNA sequence: TGTGCCATCAGCGCCCCTCTAGACCCCTACGAGCAGTACTTC.

Ten or more counts support this clonotype. The rearrangement links TRBV12-3 or TRBV12-4 to TRBJ2-5; 7 bases map to TRBD1. The CDR3 covers 15 residues. Germline trimming cut 3 bases from V and 3 bases from J; bases unmatched to any gene: 7. In nucleotides, the CDR3 is TGTGCCAGCAGTTTGAGGACAGGTTATGAAGAGACCCAGTACTTC. This translates into CASSLRTGYEETQYF.

Details on this clonotype: The junction differs from germline at one of its ends, possibly a read error. The rearrangement links TRBV12-3 or TRBV12-4 to TRBJ2-1; D tentatively reads TRBD1 or TRBD2 (5 bases each). CDR3 length equals 14 residues. The CDR3 loop reads CANTTGQRGNEHFF. In nucleotides, the CDR3 is TGTGCCAACACAACAGGTCAGAGGGGCAATGAGCATTTCTTC.

In regard to this clonotype: At one boundary the junction diverges from the germline segment, which might be a read error. This chain connects TRBV5-1 to TRBJ1-2, with D possibly being TRBD1 (5 bases). CDR3 length: 13 amino acids. Germline CDR1 SGHRS, CDR2 YFSETQ. The CDR3 is CASSSDIESGYTF. DNA for the CDR3: TGCGCCAGCAGCTCGGACATTGAGAGTGGCTACACTTTC. Full variable domain (missing parts from reference TRBV5-1 and TRBJ1-2): KAGVTQTPRYLIKTRGQQVTLSCSPISGHRSVSWYQQTPGQGLQFLFEYFSETQRNKGNFPGRFSGRQFSNSRSEMNVSTLELGDSALYLCASSSDIESGYTFGSGTRLTVV.